The 12 T cell receptor beta chains reported below all come from one sample, sequenced in a study of T cell repertoires in cytomegalovirus infection. Antigen specificity for these receptors is unknown. A single record per CDR3 protein comes from TCRdb applying MiXCR to the reads. The sample has about 920,000 distinct CDR3 sequences; around 32% are singletons. Sequenced here: cultured CD8+ T cells from PBMCs, sampled from culture after CMV antigen stimulation. The receptor set was obtained from a human donor in good health (CMV status not recorded). Some clones in this sample may be carry-over from other donors' samples.

This clonotype showed up just a few times. The rearrangement links TRBV12-3 or TRBV12-4 to TRBJ2-5; possible D gene TRBD2, 7 bases. V lost 2 bases to trimming and J lost 1 base, with 14 bases between them. The CDR3 consists of 16 residues. CDR3 DNA sequence: TGTGCCAGCAGTTTAAAGCTTAGGGGGGGCCAAGAGACCCAGTACTTC. Protein sequence: CASSLKLRGGQETQYF.

V is TRBV27 and J is TRBJ2-3; TRBD1 agrees at 10 bases. The CDR3 length is 14 residues. Trimming at V came to 7 bases and at J to 8 bases, leaving 9 bases not matched to a gene. Germline V gives CDR1 MNHEY, CDR2 SMNVEV (reference sequence). CDR3 residues: CASTPGTGVVTQYF. The DNA of the CDR3 is TGTGCCAGCACCCCCGGGACAGGGGTGGTTACGCAGTATTTT.

Points on this clonotype: A read error is possible here, since a much larger clone lies one base away. The chain recombines TRBV7-6 with TRBJ2-1; no firm D call. Germline V CDR1 and CDR2: SGHVS, FNYEAQ. The CDR3 length is 18 residues. Trimming shortened V by 2 bases and J by 3 bases, and 20 bases separated the two germline ends. The CDR3: CASSLTHGSGENYNEQFF. CDR3 bases: TGTGCCAGCAGCTTAACCCACGGGTCAGGAGAAAACTACAATGAGCAGTTCTTC.

This clonotype was counted between two and nine times. The genes are TRBV7-6 and TRBJ2-1; no firm D call. V lost 1 base to trimming and J lost 4 bases, with 8 bases between them. The CDR3 sequence is 14 residues long. The V gene's germline CDR1 is SGHVS and CDR2 FNYEAQ. CDR3 sequence: CASSLGPHYNEQFF. DNA for the CDR3: TGTGCCAGCAGCTTAGGGCCTCATTACAATGAGCAGTTCTTC.

Here the CDR3 DNA reads TGTGCCGCCGACAGGGGAAGCATGAACACTGAAGCTTTCTTT. Protein: CAADRGSMNTEAFF. The J gene is TRBJ1-1, the V gene TRBV10-3; TRBD1 agrees at 8 bases. V was clipped by 11 bases and J by 0 bases; unmatched bases: 8. Germline V gives CDR1 ENHRY, CDR2 SYGVKD. The CDR3 totals 14 residues.

This clonotype turned up a few times. In DNA form, the CDR3 reads TGTGCCAGCAGTTACTCGAAGGACACCCTCTATGGCTACACCTTC. Translating it yields CASSYSKDTLYGYTF. The V and J genes are TRBV6-2 or TRBV6-3 and TRBJ1-2, with TRBD1 as a possible D gene (5 bases). The CDR3 extends over 15 amino acids. The germline V gene encodes CDR1 MNHEY and CDR2 SVGEGT. V lost 0 bases and J 4 bases, leaving 12 bases between the germline ends.

The rearrangement joins TRBV10-3 to TRBJ2-2, with 7 positions matching TRBD1. This CDR3 comprises 15 residues. J gave up 5 bases and V 6 bases, and 9 bases lay outside the gene matches. The V gene's germline CDR1 is ENHRY and CDR2 SYGVKD. The CDR3 bases are TGTGCCATCAGGACGACAGGGAATCGGACCGGGGAGCTGTTTTTT. It is translated as CAIRTTGNRTGELFF.

This clonotype came up a few times. The V call is TRBV27, the J call TRBJ1-2, with 7 bases identical to TRBD1. The CDR3 consists of 14 residues. Germline CDR1 reads MNHEY; CDR2 reads SMNVEV (reference sequence). With 6 bases clipped from V and 4 bases from J, the junction kept 8 bases outside the gene matches. Written as DNA, the CDR3 is TGTGCCAGCAGCGTCGACAGGGTCGGCTATGGCTACACCTTC. The encoded protein is CASSVDRVGYGYTF.

V gene TRBV27 combines with J gene TRBJ2-7; 7 bases line up with TRBD1. With 6 bases clipped from V and 3 bases from J, the junction kept 14 bases outside the gene matches. The germline gives CDR1 MNHEY, CDR2 SMNVEV (reference sequence). The CDR3 covers 16 residues. The CDR3 here is CASRTTGISPSYEQYV. In nucleotides, the CDR3 is TGTGCCAGCAGGACGACAGGGATCAGCCCTAGCTACGAGCAGTACGTC.

The gene calls are TRBV7-6 and TRBJ2-3; D is unclear. Trimming took 4 bases from V and 10 from J, leaving 9 bases between them. The CDR3 contains 11 residues. Germline-derived CDR1 and CDR2 are SGHVS and FNYEAQ. The CDR3 here is CASSSQGPQYF. CDR3 DNA: TGTGCCAGCAGCTCCCAAGGTCCGCAGTATTTT.

Only a few counts were recorded for this clonotype. The chain employs TRBV12-3 or TRBV12-4 and TRBJ1-4, with 9 bases aligning to TRBD1. The junction had 11 bases not matched to a gene; V was cut back by 3 bases and J by 0 bases. CDR3 size: 19 residues. The CDR3 DNA sequence: TGTGCCAGCAGTTTCGGGACAGGGCGACTCTTTGCAACTAATGAAAAACTGTTTTTT. Its protein is CASSFGTGRLFATNEKLFF.

The table lists this clonotype with a few counts. The J gene is TRBJ2-1, the V gene TRBV7-2; TRBD2 aligns across 8 bases. Germline-derived CDR1 and CDR2 are SGHTA and FQGNSA. CDR3 size: 17 residues. Trimming removed 6 bases from V and 7 bases from J; junction bases left unmatched: 17. CDR3 residues: CASRPGHGGGLKNEQFF. CDR3 nucleotides: TGTGCCAGCAGACCGGGACACGGGGGGGGGCTTAAAAATGAGCAGTTCTTC. Together with reference TRBV7-2 and TRBJ2-1, the CDR3 gives the full variable domain: GAGVSQSPSNKVTEKGKDVELRCDPISGHTALYWYRQSLGQGLEFLIYFQGNSAPDKSGLPSDRFSAERTGGSVSTLTIQRTQQEDSAVYLCASRPGHGGGLKNEQFFGPGTRLTVL.